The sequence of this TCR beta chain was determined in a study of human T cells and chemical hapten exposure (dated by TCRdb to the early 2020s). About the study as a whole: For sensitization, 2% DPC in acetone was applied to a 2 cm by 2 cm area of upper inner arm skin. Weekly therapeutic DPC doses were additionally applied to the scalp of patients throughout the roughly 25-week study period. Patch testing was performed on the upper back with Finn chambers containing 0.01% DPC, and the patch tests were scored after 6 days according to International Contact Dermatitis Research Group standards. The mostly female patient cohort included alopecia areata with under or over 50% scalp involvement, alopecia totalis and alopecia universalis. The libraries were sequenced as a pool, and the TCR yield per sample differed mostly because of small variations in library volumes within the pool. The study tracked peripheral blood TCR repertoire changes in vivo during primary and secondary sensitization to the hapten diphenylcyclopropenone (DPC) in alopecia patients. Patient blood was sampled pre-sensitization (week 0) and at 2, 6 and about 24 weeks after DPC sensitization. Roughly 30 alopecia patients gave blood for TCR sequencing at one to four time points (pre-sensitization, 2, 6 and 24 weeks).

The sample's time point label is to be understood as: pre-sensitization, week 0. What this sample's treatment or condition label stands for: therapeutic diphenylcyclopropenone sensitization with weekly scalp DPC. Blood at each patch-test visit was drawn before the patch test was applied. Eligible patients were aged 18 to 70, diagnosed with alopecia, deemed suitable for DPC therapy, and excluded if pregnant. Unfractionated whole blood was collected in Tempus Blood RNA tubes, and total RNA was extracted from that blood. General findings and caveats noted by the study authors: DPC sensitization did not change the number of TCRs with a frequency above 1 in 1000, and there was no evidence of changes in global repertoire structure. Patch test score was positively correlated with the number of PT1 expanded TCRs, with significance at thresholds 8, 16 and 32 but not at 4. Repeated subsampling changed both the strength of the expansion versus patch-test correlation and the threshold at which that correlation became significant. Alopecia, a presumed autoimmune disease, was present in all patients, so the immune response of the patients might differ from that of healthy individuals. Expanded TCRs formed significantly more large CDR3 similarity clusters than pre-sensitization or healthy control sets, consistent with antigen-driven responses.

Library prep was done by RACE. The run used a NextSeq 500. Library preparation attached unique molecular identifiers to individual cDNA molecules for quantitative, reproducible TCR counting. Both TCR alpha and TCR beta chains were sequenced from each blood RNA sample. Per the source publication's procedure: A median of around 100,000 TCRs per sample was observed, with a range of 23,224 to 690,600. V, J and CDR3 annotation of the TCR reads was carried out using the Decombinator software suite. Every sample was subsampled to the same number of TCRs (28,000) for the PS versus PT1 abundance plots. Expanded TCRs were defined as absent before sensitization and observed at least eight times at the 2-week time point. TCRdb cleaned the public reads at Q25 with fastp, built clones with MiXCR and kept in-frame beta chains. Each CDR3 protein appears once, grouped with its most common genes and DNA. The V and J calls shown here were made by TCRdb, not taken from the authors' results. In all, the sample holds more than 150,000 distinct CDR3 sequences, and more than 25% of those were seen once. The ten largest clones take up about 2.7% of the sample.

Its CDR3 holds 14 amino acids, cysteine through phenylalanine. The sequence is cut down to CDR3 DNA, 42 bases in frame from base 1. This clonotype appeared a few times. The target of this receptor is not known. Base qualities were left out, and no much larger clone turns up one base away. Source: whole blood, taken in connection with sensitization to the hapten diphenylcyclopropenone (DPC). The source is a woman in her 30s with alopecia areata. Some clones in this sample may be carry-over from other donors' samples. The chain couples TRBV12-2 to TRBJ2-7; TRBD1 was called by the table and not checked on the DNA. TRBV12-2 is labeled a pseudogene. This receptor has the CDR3 CASRLGRERCEQYF. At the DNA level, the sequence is TGTGCAAGTCGCTTAGGCAGGGAACGTTGCGAGCAGTACTTC.